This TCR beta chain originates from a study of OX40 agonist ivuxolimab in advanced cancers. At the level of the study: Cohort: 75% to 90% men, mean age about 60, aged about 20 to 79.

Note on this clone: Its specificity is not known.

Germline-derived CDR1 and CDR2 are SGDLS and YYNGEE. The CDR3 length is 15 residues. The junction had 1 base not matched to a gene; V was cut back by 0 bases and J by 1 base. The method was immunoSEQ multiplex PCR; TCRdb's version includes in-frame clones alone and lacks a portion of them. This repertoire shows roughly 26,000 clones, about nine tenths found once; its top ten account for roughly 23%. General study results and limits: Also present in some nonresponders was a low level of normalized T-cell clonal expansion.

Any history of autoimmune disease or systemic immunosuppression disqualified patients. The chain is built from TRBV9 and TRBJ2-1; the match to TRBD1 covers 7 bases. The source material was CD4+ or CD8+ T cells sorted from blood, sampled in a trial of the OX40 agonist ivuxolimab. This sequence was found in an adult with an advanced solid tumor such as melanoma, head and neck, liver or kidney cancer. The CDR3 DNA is TGTGCCAGCAGCGTAGACAGGGGTTCCTACAATGAGCAGTTCTTC. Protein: CASSVDRGSYNEQFF.